This record covers a single TCR beta chain. The sample belongs to a study of blood T cell repertoires in COVID-19. Study overall: From T cells, B-cell-depleted T cells, or PBMCs came the material, which was cDNA or gDNA.

The Seattle patients, enrolled during active infection, were followed longitudinally. Here immunoSEQ multiplex PCR was the method, and the copy in TCRdb shows in-frame clones only, minus some. Among some 320,000 clones, roughly 91% were seen once, and the ten largest hold 8.5% to 14%. V was pared by 7 bases and J by 1 base, with 19 bases between. Germline lookup yields CDR1 LNHNV and CDR2 YYDKDF (reference sequence). The CDR3 totals 16 residues. This chain connects TRBV15 to TRBJ2-5; D may be TRBD2 (7 bases). The sample was peripheral blood. This sequence originates from a woman in her 30s with COVID-19, enrolled during active disease. The CDR3 bases are TGTGCCACCATCTCATTGGCAGGGGAGGGCCAAGAGACCCAGTACTTC. This gives the protein CATISLAGEGQETQYF.